This T cell receptor beta chain came from a study of T cell repertoires in cytomegalovirus infection (dated by TCRdb to the late 2010s). Describing the broader study: The peptide stimulations were aimed at well-studied HLA-B-restricted epitopes as well as recently identified HLA-C-restricted CMV epitopes, whose presentation resists viral immunomodulation. Donor HLA type was relevant to the analysis, as public TCR beta signatures indicated carriage of CMV infection together with the matching HLA type.

Taken from the germline V gene, the CDR1 and CDR2 loops are MNHEY and SVGAGI. V sheds 5 bases and J sheds 2 bases, leaving 14 bases between their ends. The CDR3 runs 15 residues from the cysteine to the phenylalanine. Solely the CDR3 DNA is kept, with 45 bases framed from the first base. A remark on this clonotype: Its antigen target is currently unknown. No much larger clone is present one base from it, and per-base qualities are unavailable.

The sample's treatment or condition label, decoded: in vitro stimulation with specific CMV peptide epitopes to enrich CMV-specific T cells. The instrument was an Illumina HiSeq 1500. TCRdb reprocessed the public reads (quality trimming at Q25 with fastp, clone calling with MiXCR) and kept in-frame beta chains. All rows with the same CDR3 protein become a single entry with the most common DNA and genes. This sample holds about 770,000 distinct CDR3 sequences; under 35% were observed only once. Around 14% of the sample goes to the ten largest clones. Overall study results and their limits: In both this cohort and an independent cohort of several hundred donors, the cumulative frequency of public TCR beta family members distinguished carriers of CMV infection plus the relevant HLA type. The ex vivo response was dominated by HLA-C-restricted CMV-specific TCR beta clonotypes, which also provided the single most frequent clonotype in two of eight donors.

The chain is made from TRBV6-5 and TRBJ2-3, and perhaps TRBD1 as D gene, on 6 matching bases. The TCR comes from a human donor in good health (CMV status not recorded). Some clones in this sample may be carry-over from other donors' samples. This sample comprised cultured CD8+ T cells from PBMCs, obtained from culture after CMV antigen stimulation. This receptor has the CDR3 CASSAQGPHTDTQYF. The nucleotide sequence reads as follows: TGTGCCAGCAGTGCACAGGGCCCGCACACAGATACGCAGTATTTT.